The sequence of this T cell receptor (beta chain) was determined in a study of CD8 T cells in ankylosing spondylitis. 5'-RACE, quantitative and with molecular barcodes, yielded the TCR beta libraries. TCRdb processed the 5' RACE reads anew with MiXCR; each CDR3 protein has one entry. The repertoire holds around 220,000 distinct CDR3 sequences, with more than 9% as singletons. Findings and caveats of the study: Disease-linked clones were found to be CD8+ and relatively rare in peripheral blood. Among TCR beta sequences, a motif of under 10 highly homologous variants appeared characteristic of ankylosing spondylitis blood.

Only a few counts were recorded for this clonotype. Its matching antigen is unknown. The length of the CDR3 is 15 residues. The V gene end was trimmed by 1 base and the J gene end by 7 bases; junction bases not matched to a gene: 5. CDR1 and CDR2 (germline): SGHNT, YENEEA. The J gene is TRBJ2-1, the V gene TRBV11-3; TRBD2 matches 9 bases. This TCR derives from a male donor with ankylosing spondylitis or in good health (not recorded which). The material sequenced was blood, either unsorted or a sorted T cell fraction (not recorded which). CDR3 bases: TGTGCCAGCAGCTTAGGGGCCAGCGGGGGGAATGAGCAGTTCTTC. Amino acids: CASSLGASGGNEQFF.